This entry concerns a single T cell receptor (beta chain). Germline V CDR1 and CDR2: SGDLS, YYNGEE. The V end lost 0 bases, the J end lost 0 bases, and 7 bases lay between the germline ends. CDR3 length: 16 amino acids. The data originate from a study of control samples from healthy donors and cancer patients. Repertoires were generated with immunoSEQ multiplex PCR, while TCRdb's copy carries only in-frame clones and drops some. The sample includes 140,000 to 150,000 clones, 91% of them seen just once. The chain uses TRBV9 and TRBJ1-6; D not resolved. This sequence was found in a man aged 25-40 years in good health. Sequencing used blood. The CDR3 loop reads CASSVGPPSYNSPLHF. CDR3 bases: TGTGCCAGCAGCGTAGGCCCCCCCTCCTATAATTCACCCCTCCACTTT.